This is a list of T cell receptor beta chains from one sample in a study of cytomegalovirus exposure and HLA in healthy donors. Generated by immunoSEQ multiplex PCR, the TCRdb table keeps only in-frame clones and is missing some. The repertoire includes 150,000 to 200,000 clones, under 80% of them detected once, and 2.5% to 3% sits in the top ten. Sequenced input: PBMCs. The source of these receptors is a man aged 35-49 years in good health and CMV-seronegative. CDR3s include the opening cysteine and the closing phenylalanine or tryptophan. D genes are given only for firm matches. Size is stated for part of the rows, as once, few or many counts, or as a class when the clone is expanded.

j_call	clone_size	cdr3_length	d_call	v_call	cdr3_nt	cdr3_aa
TRBJ2-5	.	14	TRBD2	TRBV7-9	TGTTCCAGCAGCTTAGAACTAGCGGGAGAGACCCAGTACTTC	CSSSLELAGETQYF
TRBJ1-3	few	15	.	TRBV6-1	TGTGCCAGCACCCTACAGGGCTACTCTGGAAACACCATATATTTT	CASTLQGYSGNTIYF
TRBJ2-7	.	14	TRBD1	TRBV14	TGTGCCAGCAGCCGGGCAGGGACAGGCTACGAGCAGTACTTC	CASSRAGTGYEQYF
TRBJ2-7	.	14	TRBD1	TRBV6-6	TGTGCCAGCAGACGACAGGGGACGGCCTACGAGCAGTACTTC	CASRRQGTAYEQYF
TRBJ2-5	.	15	.	TRBV19	TGTGCCAGTAGTTCTTTGAGGGGGGGAGAAGAGACCCAGTACTTC	CASSSLRGGEETQYF
TRBJ2-5	once	14	TRBD1	TRBV5-4	TGTGCCAGCAGCATCATAACAGGGGAAGGTGCCCAGTACTTC	CASSIITGEGAQYF
TRBJ1-3	few	16	.	TRBV7-9	TGTTCCAGCAGCTCGTATGACAGGCGCTCTGGAAACACCATATATTTT	CSSSSYDRRSGNTIYF
TRBJ1-4	.	15	TRBD1	TRBV29-1	TGCAGCGTTGAAGGGACAGGGGCCGATAATGAAAAACTGTTTTTT	CSVEGTGADNEKLFF
TRBJ2-3	.	15	.	TRBV5-5	TGTGCCAGCAGCTTCCCCCAACGGGGTACAGATACGCAGTATTTT	CASSFPQRGTDTQYF
TRBJ2-2	.	15	TRBD1	TRBV10-2	TGCGCCAGCAGTGATTGGACAGGGGACACCGGGGAGCTGTTTTTT	CASSDWTGDTGELFF
TRBJ2-3	few	13	TRBD1	TRBV29-1	TGCAGCTCCAAGGGGGCGGCGTCAGATACGCAGTATTTT	CSSKGAASDTQYF
TRBJ2-5	few	15	TRBD2	TRBV30	TGTGCCTGGAGCGTCAGCGGGGGGTACCAAGAGACCCAGTACTTC	CAWSVSGGYQETQYF
TRBJ1-6	.	14	TRBD1	TRBV19	TGTGCCAGTAGTGAAGACAGGGGTAATTCACCCCTCCACTTT	CASSEDRGNSPLHF
TRBJ1-5	.	16	TRBD1	TRBV5-1	TGCGCCAGCAGCTTGGAGGGGGCTAATAGCAATCAGCCCCAGCATTTT	CASSLEGANSNQPQHF
TRBJ1-1	few	14	TRBD1	TRBV7-9	TGTTCCAGCAGCGTAGACAGGGGGAACACTGAAGCTTTCTTT	CSSSVDRGNTEAFF
TRBJ2-1	.	17	TRBD2	TRBV11-1	TGTGCCAGCAGCTCAGGACTAGCGGAGCCATTCTACAATGAGCAGTTCTTC	CASSSGLAEPFYNEQFF
TRBJ2-5	few	14	.	TRBV7-7	TGTGCTAGCAGCTTATCACGCGGGGAGGTGACCCAGTACTTC	CASSLSRGEVTQYF
TRBJ1-5	.	16	.	TRBV28	TGTGCCAGCAGTTTTTTGGGGGCCTATAGCAATCAGCCCCAGCATTTT	CASSFLGAYSNQPQHF
TRBJ2-7	.	14	TRBD1	TRBV5-1	TGCGCCAGCAGCTGGGACAGGGCCCCCGGCGAGCAGTACTTC	CASSWDRAPGEQYF
TRBJ2-5	.	15	TRBD2	TRBV19	TGTGCCAGTAGTATGTGGCGGGGGGGCGGAGAGACCCAGTACTTC	CASSMWRGGGETQYF
TRBJ1-2	.	15	TRBD1	TRBV5-4	TGTGCCAGCAGCTTGGAAGGGGGACAGATCTATGGCTACACCTTC	CASSLEGGQIYGYTF
TRBJ2-5	.	13	.	TRBV29-1	TGCAGCGGGGGGGGCTCCCTTGCGGAGACCCAGTACTTC	CSGGGSLAETQYF
TRBJ1-2	.	19	TRBD1	TRBV7-9	TGTTCCAGCAGCTTAATTCCCGGGACAGGGCGGTTTATGGGCTATGGCTACACCTTC	CSSSLIPGTGRFMGYGYTF
TRBJ1-2	.	14	.	TRBV18	TGTGCCAGCTCACCACTGGACAGTCAGGGAGGCTACACCTTC	CASSPLDSQGGYTF
TRBJ1-2	.	15	TRBD1	TRBV28	TGTGCCAGCAGTCCCGGTCCGGGACAGGGCTATGGCTACACCTTC	CASSPGPGQGYGYTF
TRBJ2-3	.	18	.	TRBV7-2	TGTGCCAGCAGCTTAGTCGCCTTGGCAGGGGCCCTCGGGAAGACGCAGTATTTT	CASSLVALAGALGKTQYF
TRBJ1-2	.	14	TRBD1	TRBV15	TGTGCCACCAGCCCAACGGACAGGGGAATGAGATGCACCTTC	CATSPTDRGMRCTF
TRBJ2-5	.	15	TRBD1	TRBV7-2	TGTGCCAGCAGCCGATGGGACAGGGGTCAAGAGACCCAGTACTTC	CASSRWDRGQETQYF
TRBJ2-2	.	18	TRBD2	TRBV18	TGTGCCAGCTCACCCCTTCCTGGAGCGGGGGGGCCCACCGGGGAGCTGTTTTTT	CASSPLPGAGGPTGELFF
TRBJ1-1	.	17	.	TRBV5-1	TGCGCCAGCAGCCCGGCACCGGGAGGTTCCAGGCACACTGAAGCTTTCTTT	CASSPAPGGSRHTEAFF
TRBJ1-1	few	13	.	TRBV6-4	TGTGCCAGCAGTGAAAGGGGTAACACTGAAGCTTTCTTT	CASSERGNTEAFF
TRBJ2-5	.	15	.	TRBV19	TGTGCCAGTAGTACGTACCGGGACTCCCAAGAGACCCAGTACTTC	CASSTYRDSQETQYF
TRBJ2-4	.	14	TRBD1	TRBV7-9	TGTGCCAGCAGCAACCAGGGGGTGGGAAACATTCAGTACTTC	CASSNQGVGNIQYF
TRBJ2-7	.	14	TRBD2	TRBV30	TGTGCCTGGAGTGTCGGGACTAGAACCTACGAGCAGTACTTC	CAWSVGTRTYEQYF
TRBJ1-2	.	11	TRBD1	TRBV19	TGTGCCAGTCGAGGGGGCGTTGGCTACACCTTC	CASRGGVGYTF
TRBJ2-7	.	16	TRBD1	TRBV2	TGTGCCAGCAGTGATGTTGGACAGGGGAGCTCCTACGAGCAGTACTTC	CASSDVGQGSSYEQYF
TRBJ2-1	once	15	TRBD2	TRBV11-3	TGTGCCAGCAGCATAATAGCGGGTAATTACAATGAGCAGTTCTTC	CASSIIAGNYNEQFF
TRBJ2-1	.	16	TRBD1	TRBV5-1	TGCGCCAGCAGCTTGAATACGGGACAGGGGGGGAATGAGCAGTTCTTC	CASSLNTGQGGNEQFF
TRBJ1-5	.	13	.	TRBV30	TGTGCCTGGAGGGAGGGCTTCAATCAGCCCCAGCATTTT	CAWREGFNQPQHF
TRBJ2-1	once	15	TRBD2	TRBV19	TGTGCCAGTAGTATAGGGACTAGCGGGACAAATGAGCAGTTCTTC	CASSIGTSGTNEQFF
TRBJ2-3	.	14	.	TRBV7-3	TGTGCCAGCAGCTTGGGGGGTAGGACAGATACGCAGTATTTT	CASSLGGRTDTQYF
TRBJ2-7	once	13	.	TRBV9	TGTGCCAGCAGCGGATCACAGGGATCCGAGCAGTACTTC	CASSGSQGSEQYF
TRBJ2-2	.	12	.	TRBV7-8	TGTGCCAGCAGCTTATGGGCTCTCGAGCTGTTTTTT	CASSLWALELFF
TRBJ1-2	few	14	TRBD1	TRBV2	TGTGCCAGCAGGCGGACAGGGGTTAACTATGGCTACACCTTC	CASRRTGVNYGYTF
TRBJ2-1	few	12	TRBD1	TRBV18	TGTGCCAGCACGACAGGGGGCAATGAGCAGTTCTTC	CASTTGGNEQFF
TRBJ2-2	once	14	.	TRBV6-6	TGTGCCAGCAGTTACTGGACTGCCACCGGGGAGCTGTTTTTT	CASSYWTATGELFF
TRBJ2-1	.	15	TRBD2	TRBV19	TGTGCCAGTAGTATCACTAGCGGGAGGCTGAATGAGCAGTTCTTC	CASSITSGRLNEQFF
TRBJ2-1	.	13	.	TRBV7-8	TGTGCCAGCAGCAGGACAGACTACAATGAGCAGTTCTTC	CASSRTDYNEQFF
TRBJ2-3	.	15	.	TRBV6-6	TGTGCCAGCAGTTACGGGGACAAAAGCACAGATACGCAGTATTTT	CASSYGDKSTDTQYF
TRBJ1-4	.	14	.	TRBV30	TGTGCCTGGAGTGGAACAGGGAAATTGGAAAAACTGTTTTTT	CAWSGTGKLEKLFF
TRBJ2-7	.	15	TRBD2	TRBV19	TGTGCCAGTAGTATGGGACTAGCGGGGGGCTACGAGCAGTACTTC	CASSMGLAGGYEQYF